These 28 T cell receptor beta chains share one sample of origin, sequenced in a study of vaccination effects on CD4 cells after COVID-19. No cognate antigen is known for these TCRs. Sequencing in the ViraFEST assay came after antigen-specific CD4+ T cells had been expanded with viral peptide pools, which were used to stimulate PBMC. After less than 11 days in culture, the CD4+ T cells were isolated. Neither prior SARS-CoV-2 infection nor positive nucleocapsid antibodies were present in the vaccine recipients. The protocol was immunoSEQ multiplex PCR, while the TCRdb copy is restricted to in-frame clones and leaves out a portion. The repertoire holds approximately 40,000 clones, more than 60% seen once, with 20% to 25% in the top ten. This specimen was CD4+ T cells from PBMCs cultured with SARS-CoV-2 spike peptides, taken before COVID-19 vaccination. The receptors originated from a human donor who received a COVID-19 vaccine.

This clone is medium-sized (0.01 to 0.1%) in the sample. The CDR3 DNA reads TGTGCCAGCAGTCCCCTGACAGGGGCGAATTCACCCCTCCACTTT. Protein sequence: CASSPLTGANSPLHF. The chain uses TRBV28 and TRBJ1-6, with TRBD1 matching over 8 bases. The germline V gene has CDR1 MDHEN and CDR2 SYDVKM. V trimming: 5 bases; J trimming: 7 bases; junction bases outside the gene matches: 7. There are 15 residues in the CDR3. The entire variable domain, with the rest obtained from reference TRBV28 and TRBJ1-6, is as follows: DVKVTQSSRYLVKRTGEKVFLECVQDMDHENMFWYRQDPGLGLRLIYFSYDVKMKEKGDIPEGYSVSREKKERFSLILESASTNQTSMYLCASSPLTGANSPLHFGNGTRLTVT.

The V and J genes are TRBV7-9 and TRBJ1-1, with TRBD1 as a possible D gene (6 bases). The CDR3 spans 14 residues. The V end lost 5 bases, the J end lost 4 bases, and 14 bases lay between the germline ends. Germline V CDR1 and CDR2: SEHNR, FQNEAQ (reference sequence). The CDR3 DNA is TGTGCCAGCAGCCCCTTAGGGGGAGGCACTGAAGCTTTCTTT. This codes for CASSPLGGGTEAFF.

Regarding this clone: No DNA is shown, since the ends of the CDR3 on it are uncertain; the CDR3 is the one TCRdb lists. The gene calls are TRBV4-2 and TRBJ1-6; whether TRBD1, the table's D call, matches the DNA was not checked. The CDR3 is 15 amino acids long, termini counted. Germline CDR1 is LGHNA and CDR2 is YNFKEQ. CDR3 loop: CASSQEVGMGAAVLF.

This clone has a handful of counts. This chain links TRBV5-6 with TRBJ2-1; possible D gene TRBD2, 5 bases. The CDR3 consists of 13 residues. V was trimmed by 1 base and J by 8 bases, leaving 10 bases between them. Germline V lookup: CDR1 SGHDT, CDR2 YYEEEE. CDR3 sequence (DNA): TGTGCCAGCAGCTTGCCTAGCCCACATGAGCAGTTCTTC. This codes for CASSLPSPHEQFF.

This chain connects TRBV4-2 to TRBJ1-3; D call uncertain. The V and J ends lost 4 bases and 3 bases respectively, with 10 bases between them. The CDR3 loop spans 14 amino acids. Germline values: CDR1 LGHNA, CDR2 YNFKEQ. The CDR3 protein is CASSPQVFGNTIYF. The CDR3 nucleotides read TGTGCCAGCAGCCCCCAGGTGTTTGGAAACACCATATATTTT.

The gene calls are TRBV7-2 and TRBJ2-1; D is unresolved. The CDR3 loop spans 14 amino acids. Germline loops: CDR1 SGHTA, CDR2 FQGNSA. The V and J ends lost 5 bases and 0 bases respectively, with 8 bases between them. The CDR3 region is CASSPDNSYNEQFF. The CDR3 nucleotides are TGTGCCAGCAGCCCCGACAACTCCTACAATGAGCAGTTCTTC.

The J gene is TRBJ2-1, the V gene TRBV6-2 or TRBV6-3, with 7 bases identical to TRBD2. The CDR3 has 17 residues. Trimming took 0 bases from V and 4 from J; bases not matched to a gene: 9. Germline-derived CDR1 and CDR2 are MNHEY and SVGEGT. CDR3 sequence reads: CASSYSPPEGLYNEQFF. CDR3 nucleotides: TGTGCCAGCAGTTACTCGCCGCCAGAGGGACTATACAATGAGCAGTTCTTC.

The chain joins TRBV18 to TRBJ2-6; D unresolved. V lost 2 bases and J 2 bases, leaving 10 bases between the germline ends. This CDR3 spans 16 amino acids. In germline, CDR1 is KGHSH, CDR2 LQKENI. This CDR3 reads CASSPDLGAGANVLTF. The CDR3 DNA reads TGTGCCAGCTCACCAGACTTGGGCGCTGGGGCCAACGTCCTGACTTTC.

This clone has a single count. The chain is built from TRBV6-5 and TRBJ1-6; D is ambiguous. The germline V and J ends were trimmed by 2 bases and 7 bases, with 6 bases remaining between them. The V gene's germline CDR1 is MNHEY and CDR2 SVGAGI. CDR3 length equals 13 residues. The CDR3 loop is CASSYPGNSPLHF. The CDR3 nucleotides read TGTGCCAGCAGTTACCCCGGGAATTCACCCCTCCACTTT.

J is TRBJ2-6 and V is TRBV7-9; D ambiguous. Trimming stripped 3 bases from V and 0 bases from J, with 9 bases between. There are 16 residues in the CDR3. Germline V lookup: CDR1 SEHNR, CDR2 FQNEAQ (reference sequence). Written as DNA, the CDR3 is TGTGCCAGCAGCTTTTCGTTCCGCTCTGGGGCCAACGTCCTGACTTTC. Residues: CASSFSFRSGANVLTF.

This rearrangement joins TRBV18 to TRBJ1-6; D is perhaps TRBD1 (6 bases). V dropped 4 bases and J dropped 8 bases, with 18 bases sitting between them. The CDR3 is made up of 16 amino acids. Germline V gene data show CDR1 as KGHSH and CDR2 as LQKENI. CDR3 DNA sequence: TGTGCCAGCTCACTCGCTAACAGGGTGAAGGATTCACCCCTCCACTTT. Protein sequence: CASSLANRVKDSPLHF.

This chain uses TRBV5-1 with TRBJ1-1; D might be TRBD1 (5 bases). From germline, CDR1 is SGHRS and CDR2 YFSETQ. CDR3 size: 13 residues. The CDR3 loop reads CAGREGMNTEAFF. CDR3 bases: TGCGCTGGGAGGGAGGGGATGAACACTGAAGCTTTCTTT.

The chain joins TRBV7-8 to TRBJ2-7; 8 nucleotides match TRBD2. After removal of 4 bases from V and 2 bases from J, the junction contained 4 bases not matched to a gene. CDR3 size: 14 residues. Looked up from germline, CDR1 is SGHVS and CDR2 is FQNEAQ. The DNA of the CDR3 is TGTGCCAGCAGCTCGCCGGGACTAGCCTACGAGCAGTACTTC. This translates into CASSSPGLAYEQYF. The full variable domain, completed using reference TRBV7-8 and TRBJ2-7, is GAGVSQSPRYKVAKRGQDVALRCDPISGHVSLFWYQQALGQGPEFLTYFQNEAQLDKSGLPSDRFFAERPEGSVSTLKIQRTQQEDSAVYLCASSSPGLAYEQYFGPGTRLTVT.

The chain employs TRBV5-4 and TRBJ2-3; D unclear. The CDR3 covers 15 residues. The germline V gene encodes CDR1 SGHNT and CDR2 YYREEE (reference sequence). The germline V and J ends were trimmed by 0 bases and 0 bases, with 8 bases remaining between them. This chain's CDR3 is CASSLGSGSTDTQYF. In DNA form, the CDR3 reads TGTGCCAGCAGCTTGGGGTCCGGGAGCACAGATACGCAGTATTTT.

The CDR3 nucleotides are TGTGCCAGCAGCTTATCTCGGGCCATCACCGGGGAGCTGTTTTTT. Protein product: CASSLSRAITGELFF. This chain connects TRBV11-2 to TRBJ2-2; D unresolved. Trimming stripped 2 bases from V and 4 bases from J, with 11 bases between. There are 15 residues in the CDR3. CDR1 and CDR2 (germline): SGHAT, FQNNGV.

V usage is TRBV28 and J usage is TRBJ1-5, with TRBD1 identical over 11 bases. This CDR3 has 17 residues. V shed 5 bases, J shed 4 bases, and the junction held 10 bases outside the gene matches. Germline lookup yields CDR1 MDHEN and CDR2 SYDVKM. The CDR3 region has the DNA TGTGCCAGCAGTATCTACGGACAGGGGGCTTGGAATCAGCCCCAGCATTTT. It encodes CASSIYGQGAWNQPQHF. Full variable domain (missing parts from reference TRBV28 and TRBJ1-5): DVKVTQSSRYLVKRTGEKVFLECVQDMDHENMFWYRQDPGLGLRLIYFSYDVKMKEKGDIPEGYSVSREKKERFSLILESASTNQTSMYLCASSIYGQGAWNQPQHFGDGTRLSIL.

In its sample, this clone was seen once. This chain uses TRBV6-6 with TRBJ2-5, with D possibly being TRBD1 or TRBD2 (5 bases each). CDR1 MNHNY and CDR2 SVGAGI come from the germline V gene (reference sequence). The CDR3 contains 15 residues. Trimming took 4 bases from V and 9 from J, leaving 21 bases between them. The CDR3 DNA reads TGTGCCAGCAGTTCGCTTTGGGTCGGCCTGGGGGCCCAGTACTTC. Translating gives CASSSLWVGLGAQYF.

The rearrangement uses TRBV11-1 and TRBJ2-3, with a possible D match to TRBD2 (6 bases). Trimming removed 5 bases at V and 4 bases at J, with 16 bases between. Germline CDR1 is SGHAT and CDR2 is FQDESV (reference sequence). This CDR3 contains 15 residues. The CDR3 loop reads CASSPLGGVADTQYF. CDR3 nucleotide sequence: TGTGCCAGCAGCCCCTTGGGAGGAGTGGCAGATACGCAGTATTTT.

The sample holds a few counts of this clone. The chain links TRBV5-1 to TRBJ2-7; D possibly corresponds to TRBD1 (7 bases). Looked up from germline, CDR1 is SGHRS and CDR2 is YFSETQ. This CDR3 has 15 residues. Trimming cost V 4 bases and J 6 bases, with 20 bases left between them. The CDR3 bases are TGCGCCAGCAGCATTACGGGACAGCTGGGGGGCGAGCAGTACTTC. It yields the protein CASSITGQLGGEQYF.

The chain carries TRBV7-2 and TRBJ2-2; tentative D call: TRBD1 (5 bases). Trimming took off 5 bases at V and 5 bases at J, with 15 bases between the two ends. This CDR3 has 15 residues. Germline V lookup: CDR1 SGHTA, CDR2 FQGNSA. CDR3 DNA sequence: TGTGCCAGCAGCCCACACCGCAGGGAAACCGGGGAGCTGTTTTTT. It is translated as CASSPHRRETGELFF.

This clone was counted between two and nine times. The genes are TRBV6-5 and TRBJ1-1, with 8 positions matching TRBD1. Germline CDR1 reads MNHEY; CDR2 reads SVGAGI. The CDR3 runs 13 residues. Trimming at V came to 6 bases and at J to 4 bases, leaving 4 bases not matched to a gene. The CDR3 DNA sequence: TGTGCCAGCAGCCGACAGGGGACCACTGAAGCTTTCTTT. It yields the protein CASSRQGTTEAFF.

This CDR3 reads CASSEWGSNTEAFF. The CDR3 coding sequence is TGTGCCAGCAGTGAATGGGGCAGCAACACTGAAGCTTTCTTT. The J gene is TRBJ1-1, the V gene TRBV6-1; D perhaps matches TRBD1 (5 bases). CDR3 length: 14 residues. Per the germline V gene, CDR1 is MNHNS and CDR2 is SASEGT. Between the trimmed V and J ends, which lost 2 bases and 2 bases, there was a span of 9 bases.

This CDR3 is CASSLPHRVNTEAFF. The CDR3 bases are TGTGCCAGCAGCCTACCCCACAGGGTGAACACTGAAGCTTTCTTT. V and J are TRBV21-1 and TRBJ1-1; TRBD1 is the table's D call and was not checked against the DNA. TRBV21-1 is a pseudogene locus. The CDR3 has 15 residues.

This clone was seen only a few times. This chain joins TRBV9 and TRBJ1-3; weak D call: TRBD1 (5 bases). The V end was cut by 0 bases, the J end by 0 bases, with 7 bases between. Germline V CDR1 and CDR2: SGDLS, YYNGEE. The CDR3 is 15 residues long. CDR3 sequence reads: CASSVAGDSGNTIYF. The CDR3 nucleotides read TGTGCCAGCAGCGTAGCGGGGGACTCTGGAAACACCATATATTTT.

The chain has TRBV14 and TRBJ2-3, with TRBD2 matching over 8 bases. CDR1 is SGHDN and CDR2 is FVKESK in the germline V gene. The CDR3 sequence is 17 residues long. With V trimmed by 4 bases and J by 6 bases, 15 bases remained unmatched. The CDR3 protein is CASSPLVGAGVGDTQYF. The CDR3 nucleotides read TGTGCCAGCAGCCCCCTGGTTGGAGCGGGGGTGGGTGATACGCAGTATTTT. Looking up the rest from reference TRBV14 and TRBJ2-3 gives the full variable domain: EAGVTQFPSHSVIEKGQTVTLRCDPISGHDNLYWYRRVMGKEIKFLLHFVKESKQDESGMPNNRFLAERTGGTYSTLKVQPAELEDSGVYFCASSPLVGAGVGDTQYFGPGTRLTVL.

As regards this clone: The same CDR3 arises from other DNA sequences in this sample as well. The chain combines TRBV18 with TRBJ1-2; TRBD1 agrees at 8 bases. Germline values: CDR1 KGHSH, CDR2 LQKENI. The CDR3 spans 13 residues. J gave up 4 bases and V 3 bases, and 1 base lay outside the gene matches. CDR3 loop: CASSPDRVYGYTF. The CDR3, as DNA: TGTGCCAGCTCACCGGACAGGGTCTATGGCTACACCTTC. Using reference TRBV18 and TRBJ1-2 for the parts outside the CDR3, the full variable domain is NAGVMQNPRHLVRRRGQEARLRCSPMKGHSHVYWYRQLPEEGLKFMVYLQKENIIDESGMPKERFSAEFPKEGPSILRIQQVVRGDSAAYFCASSPDRVYGYTFGSGTRLTVV.

The chain links TRBV7-9 to TRBJ1-2; unclear D gene. Germline loops: CDR1 SEHNR, CDR2 FQNEAQ (reference sequence). This CDR3 contains 13 residues. The ends were cut back, 6 bases at V and 3 bases at J, with 11 bases in the middle. This CDR3 is CASSQTDYYGYTF. The CDR3, as DNA: TGTGCCAGCAGTCAAACAGATTACTATGGCTACACCTTC.

The chain combines TRBV5-1 with TRBJ2-7, with D possibly matching TRBD1 (5 bases). The CDR3 length is 15 residues. V was clipped by 1 base and J by 3 bases, with 14 bases between them. CDR1 is SGHRS and CDR2 is YFSETQ in the germline V gene. Here the CDR3 DNA reads TGCGCCAGCAGCTTGAACCCCCCAGGGCGCTACGAGCAGTACTTC. As protein: CASSLNPPGRYEQYF.